The 25 T cell receptor beta chains presented below share a single source sample, sequenced in a study of T cell repertoires in cytomegalovirus infection. TCRdb reprocessed the reads with MiXCR, giving one entry per CDR3 protein. The profile covers approximately 550,000 distinct CDR3 sequences, with approximately 15% appearing a single time and roughly a quarter taken by the ten largest. The specimen was CD8+ T cells from PBMCs. These receptors were taken from a human donor in good health (CMV status not recorded). Some clones in this sample may be carry-over from other donors' samples.

This clonotype showed up just a few times. This chain links TRBV20-1 with TRBJ1-5; D remains unclear. The CDR3 runs to 15 residues. Germline V gene sequence: CDR1 DFQATT, CDR2 SNEGSKA (reference sequence). V gave up 0 bases and J gave up 1 base, with 10 bases separating them. CDR3 in DNA: TGCAGTGCTAGAGATTTCCCGAAAAGCAATCAGCCCCAGCATTTT. This codes for CSARDFPKSNQPQHF.

The rearrangement uses TRBV3-1 and TRBJ1-1, with D possibly TRBD1 on 5 matching bases. This CDR3 spans 15 amino acids. Germline loops: CDR1 LGHDT, CDR2 YNNKEL (reference sequence). Trimming pared 0 bases from V and 5 bases from J, leaving 13 bases between. The CDR3 here is CASSQEWGGGTEAFF. Here the CDR3 DNA reads TGTGCCAGCAGCCAAGAGTGGGGGGGAGGGACTGAAGCTTTCTTT.

This clonotype occurred a few times. The rearrangement joins TRBV29-1 to TRBJ1-2; D perhaps matches TRBD1 (6 bases). V lost 4 bases, J lost 8 bases, and 17 bases lay in between. This CDR3 is built from 13 residues. Germline CDR1 SQVTM, CDR2 ANQGSEA. The CDR3 spells CSVGPGGEEGYTF. CDR3 bases: TGCAGCGTTGGGCCCGGGGGCGAGGAAGGCTACACCTTC.

This clonotype has ten or more counts. This chain uses TRBV28 with TRBJ2-5; 10 positions match TRBD2. The V gene's germline CDR1 is MDHEN and CDR2 SYDVKM. The CDR3 sequence is 16 residues long. With V trimmed by 4 bases and J by 2 bases, 7 bases remained unmatched. CDR3 sequence reads: CASSSTSGPTQETQYF. CDR3 coding DNA: TGTGCCAGCAGTTCGACTAGCGGGCCCACTCAAGAGACCCAGTACTTC.

This clonotype occurred a few times. The chain employs TRBV7-6 and TRBJ2-7; D may be TRBD1 (6 bases). The CDR3 has 15 amino acids. Per the germline V gene, CDR1 is SGHVS and CDR2 is FNYEAQ. The V end lost 1 base, the J end lost 6 bases, and 16 bases lay between the germline ends. The CDR3 nucleotides read TGTGCCAGCAGCTTAGTAGGCAGGGGAAAGGTCGAGCAGTACTTC. This gives the protein CASSLVGRGKVEQYF.

Many counts were recorded for this clonotype. This chain connects TRBV7-6 to TRBJ2-5; 7 bases align to TRBD1. V dropped 6 bases and J dropped 2; count of bases not matched to a gene: 9. Per germline, CDR1 SGHVS and CDR2 FNYEAQ. CDR3 size: 15 residues. The CDR3 sequence is CASRRETGRQETQYF. The DNA of the CDR3 is TGTGCCAGCAGACGAGAGACAGGGCGGCAAGAGACCCAGTACTTC.

The table lists this clonotype with a few counts. V and J are TRBV4-1 and TRBJ1-1, with TRBD1 matching over 9 bases. Per germline, CDR1 MGHRA and CDR2 YSYEKL. The ends lost 4 bases at V and 8 bases at J; junction bases unmatched: 5. This CDR3 has 13 amino acids. CDR3 DNA: TGCGCCAGCAGCCCGGACAGGGGAATCGAAGCTTTCTTT. Translated: CASSPDRGIEAFF.

This clonotype was seen repeatedly, ten times or more. This chain joins TRBV6-1 and TRBJ2-2, with 10 bases identical to TRBD2. The CDR3 is made up of 19 amino acids. CDR1 and CDR2 from the germline V gene are MNHNS and SASEGT. V lost 6 bases, J lost 6 bases, and 19 bases stayed unmatched. The CDR3 spells CASSRLPGTSDPGAGELFF. The DNA of the CDR3 is TGTGCCAGCAGCCGACTCCCCGGGACTAGCGACCCAGGGGCCGGGGAGCTGTTTTTT.

This clonotype was seen ten or more times. This chain uses TRBV10-3 with TRBJ1-2; unclear D gene. Germline CDR1 and CDR2: ENHRY and SYGVKD. The CDR3 consists of 13 residues. Between the trimmed V and J ends, which lost 7 bases and 0 bases, there was a span of 9 bases. The CDR3 loop is CAIIEGANYGYTF. The CDR3 DNA is TGTGCCATCATAGAGGGAGCTAACTATGGCTACACCTTC.

This clonotype was observed a few times. The gene calls are TRBV12-3 or TRBV12-4 and TRBJ1-2, with D perhaps TRBD1 (5 bases). The CDR3 sequence is 18 residues long. V lost 1 base to trimming and J lost 2 bases, with 20 bases between them. This CDR3 reads CASSLDAPYGGINYGYTF. The CDR3 DNA reads TGTGCCAGCAGTTTAGATGCCCCTTACGGGGGTATAAACTATGGCTACACCTTC.

This clonotype has at least ten counts. The chain uses TRBV7-3 and TRBJ2-1; 10 bases align to TRBD2. Germline-derived CDR1 and CDR2 are SGHTA and FQGTGA. This CDR3 is 16 amino acids long. J was trimmed by 8 bases and V by 5 bases; bases with no gene match: 12. The CDR3 sequence: CASSPLPSGRGDEQFF. The CDR3 DNA reads as TGTGCCAGCAGCCCCCTCCCCAGCGGGAGGGGGGATGAGCAGTTCTTC.

This clonotype was detected ten times or more. V and J are TRBV7-6 and TRBJ2-7; 8 nucleotides agree with TRBD2. Trimming cost V 5 bases and J 0 bases; bases outside gene matches: 6. There are 15 residues in the CDR3. In germline, CDR1 is SGHVS, CDR2 FNYEAQ. CDR3 protein: CASSQTSASSYEQYF. The CDR3 nucleotides read TGTGCCAGCAGCCAGACTAGCGCGAGCTCCTACGAGCAGTACTTC.

This clonotype has at least ten counts. This chain links TRBV4-1 with TRBJ2-5; 8 bases match TRBD1. The CDR3 has 13 residues. The germline V gene has CDR1 MGHRA and CDR2 YSYEKL. Trimming removed 7 bases from V and 3 bases from J; junction bases left unmatched: 4. CDR3 nucleotide sequence: TGCGCCAGCATAGGGACAGGCGAAGAGACCCAGTACTTC. As protein: CASIGTGEETQYF.

V is TRBV20-1 and J is TRBJ2-5, with 16 bases that match TRBD2. The CDR3 sequence is 16 residues long. J was trimmed by 2 bases and V by 4 bases; bases with no gene match: 4. Germline CDR1 reads DFQATT; CDR2 reads SNEGSKA (reference sequence). The CDR3: CSAKGTSGRDQETQYF. CDR3 coding DNA: TGCAGTGCTAAAGGGACTAGCGGGAGGGATCAAGAGACCCAGTACTTC.

For this clonotype: This may stem from a read error, because a much larger clone lies one nucleotide away. V and J are TRBV10-3 and TRBJ2-2; 14 bases are a match to TRBD2. The V gene's germline CDR1 is ENHRY and CDR2 SYGVKD. The CDR3 spans 18 residues. CDR3 sequence reads: CAISSSEGLAGEGGVLFF. The DNA of the CDR3 is TGTGCCATCAGCTCATCGGAGGGACTAGCGGGGGAAGGAGGGGTGCTGTTTTTT.

In its sample, this clonotype was seen many times. V gene TRBV10-3 combines with J gene TRBJ1-6, with D tentatively TRBD1 (5 bases). V was shortened by 4 bases and J by 0 bases, with 10 bases between the two germline ends. The CDR3 sequence is 16 residues long. Germline lookup yields CDR1 ENHRY and CDR2 SYGVKD. The CDR3 nucleotides are TGTGCCATCAGTGGAGGGGCAAGCTCCTATAATTCACCCCTCCACTTT. It specifies CAISGGASSYNSPLHF.

There are many counts of this clonotype. V gene TRBV12-3 or TRBV12-4 combines with J gene TRBJ1-1, with a tentative D call TRBD1 (5 bases). V gave up 5 bases and J gave up 3 bases, with 16 bases separating them. This CDR3 has 15 residues. CDR3 nucleotide sequence: TGTGCCAGCAGTACTCCGGGACGGCACTACACTGAAGCTTTCTTT. Translation: CASSTPGRHYTEAFF.

Only a few counts were recorded for this clonotype. The V call is TRBV19, the J call TRBJ1-1; D unclear. Germline V CDR1 and CDR2: LNHDA, SQIVND (reference sequence). The CDR3 extends over 13 amino acids. Deletions cut 8 bases from V and 0 bases from J, with 10 bases between. CDR3 sequence: CASRSPMNTEAFF. The DNA for the CDR3 is TGTGCCAGTCGGTCCCCTATGAACACTGAAGCTTTCTTT.

This clonotype appeared a few times. The V call is TRBV2, the J call TRBJ1-1, with D unclear. V lost 7 bases, J lost 7 bases, and 10 bases lay in between. The CDR3 covers 11 residues. Germline loops: CDR1 SNHLY, CDR2 FYNNEI. CDR3 nucleotide sequence: TGTGCCAGCATGGGGAGGTTTGAAGCTTTCTTT. The encoded protein is CASMGRFEAFF.

A few counts support this clonotype. The V and J genes are TRBV4-2 and TRBJ2-3; D is uncertain. Deletions cut 3 bases from V and 0 bases from J, with 7 bases between. This CDR3 is 14 amino acids long. Germline CDR1 is LGHNA and CDR2 is YNFKEQ. In DNA, the CDR3 is TGTGCCAGCAGCCAGCAGAGTAGCACAGATACGCAGTATTTT. Translated, it gives CASSQQSSTDTQYF.

The chain couples TRBV9 to TRBJ2-7; unclear D gene. The germline gives CDR1 SGDLS, CDR2 YYNGEE. With 0 bases removed from V and 3 bases from J, the gap between germline ends came to 16 bases. The CDR3 is made up of 16 amino acids. CDR3 bases: TGTGCCAGCAGCGTAGGTGGTGCCTTATTACACTACGAGCAGTACTTC. Protein: CASSVGGALLHYEQYF. The variable domain in full, completed from reference TRBV9 and TRBJ2-7, reads DSGVTQTPKHLITATGQRVTLRCSPRSGDLSVYWYQQSLDQGLQFLIQYYNGEERAKGNILERFSAQQFPDLHSELNLSSLELGDSALYFCASSVGGALLHYEQYFGPGTRLTVT.

This clonotype was observed a handful of times. In DNA, the CDR3 is TGTGCCAGCAGCTTAGGCGTCCGCTCCAAGCAGTACTTC. Protein sequence: CASSLGVRSKQYF. V usage is TRBV11-2 and J usage is TRBJ2-7, with D unresolved. The CDR3 runs to 13 residues. The germline gives CDR1 SGHAT, CDR2 FQNNGV. V was shortened by 1 base and J by 8 bases, with 12 bases between the two germline ends.

This clonotype occurred a few times. The chain recombines TRBV11-2 with TRBJ1-4; D remains ambiguous. V was cut by 1 base and J by 8 bases, with 8 bases left in between. The CDR3 covers 13 residues. Germline lookup yields CDR1 SGHAT and CDR2 FQNNGV. DNA for the CDR3: TGTGCCAGCAGCTTAGTCCGAGGAGAAAAACTGTTTTTT. Its protein product is CASSLVRGEKLFF.

As DNA, the CDR3 is TGTGCCAGCAGTTTAACCGGGACGGAAGGAAACACCATATATTTT. Residues: CASSLTGTEGNTIYF. V and J are TRBV27 and TRBJ1-3; D perhaps matches TRBD1 (5 bases). The ends were cut back, 2 bases at V and 4 bases at J, with 12 bases in the middle. CDR3 size: 15 residues. CDR1 is MNHEY, CDR2 SMNVEV, per germline (reference sequence).

This clonotype appeared many times. The V and J genes are TRBV7-7 and TRBJ2-5, with TRBD1 matching 11 bases. The germline gives CDR1 SSHAT, CDR2 FNYEAQ (reference sequence). Trimming at V came to 5 bases and at J to 4 bases, leaving 6 bases not matched to a gene. CDR3 size: 15 residues. The CDR3 DNA sequence: TGTGCCAGCAGCCTTTGGACAGGGGGCGTAGAGACCCAGTACTTC. Its translation is CASSLWTGGVETQYF.